This paragraph reports one TCR beta chain. The data are from a study of blood T cell repertoires in COVID-19. Study details: Samples representing acute and convalescent COVID-19 were sourced from the United States, Italy and Spain. PBMCs, B-cell-depleted T cells, or T cells provided the cDNA or gDNA that made up the material.

Germline CDR1 is SGHAT and CDR2 is FQNNGV. Losses at the gene ends were 5 bases for V and 3 bases for J; bases not matched to a gene: 3. This CDR3 spans 13 amino acids. Clones were read by immunoSEQ multiplex PCR, and TCRdb kept only the in-frame ones, dropping some. The sample consists of roughly 330,000 clones, roughly 86% of them appearing once. The receptor comes from a young man with COVID-19, enrolled during active disease. The gene calls are TRBV11-2 and TRBJ2-5; TRBD2 matches at 7 bases. Sequencing used peripheral blood. The CDR3 nucleotides read TGTGCCAGCAGCCATACTAGCGAAGAGACCCAGTACTTC. Residues: CASSHTSEETQYF.